Listed below are T cell receptor beta chains from one sample, sequenced in a study of tumor-infiltrating lymphocytes in localized non-small cell lung cancer. Assay used: immunoSEQ multiplex PCR; TCRdb lists only in-frame clones, some missing. This sample carries roughly 13,000 clones, roughly 70% of them seen once, and the ten largest clones take 22%. Sequencing was performed on uninvolved lung tissue not adjacent to the tumor. These receptors came from a human donor with non-small cell lung cancer. CDR3s include the opening cysteine and the closing phenylalanine or tryptophan. The D gene is left open where the match is weak. Clone size is shown for a subset of rows, as once, few, many or a class of expanded clone.

d_gene	j_gene	abundance	v_gene	CDR3aa	CDR3nt
.	TRBJ2-5	.	TRBV21-1	CASSRGQGAWEGGETQYF	TGTGCCAGCAGCAGAGGACAGGGGGCGTGGGAGGGGGGGGAGACCCAGTACTTC
.	TRBJ1-3	.	TRBV2	CASSDRQGLSGNTIYF	TGTGCCAGCAGTGATCGGCAGGGACTCTCTGGAAACACCATATATTTT
.	TRBJ2-5	.	TRBV2	CASSELGRRGETQYF	TGTGCCAGCAGTGAATTAGGACGGCGCGGGGAGACCCAGTACTTC
.	TRBJ2-7	.	TRBV2	CASSASARAYEQYF	TGTGCCAGCAGTGCCTCGGCCAGGGCCTACGAGCAGTACTTC
.	TRBJ1-1	.	TRBV19	CASSVLAPRGDTEAFF	TGTGCCAGTAGTGTCCTAGCCCCAAGAGGGGACACTGAAGCTTTCTTT
.	TRBJ1-4	.	TRBV7-2	CASSYQVSLNEKLFF	TGTGCCAGCAGCTACCAGGTGTCCCTCAATGAAAAACTGTTTTTT
TRBD1	TRBJ2-3	few	TRBV30	CACTPPGTASVDTQYF	TGTGCCTGCACCCCTCCGGGGACAGCCTCGGTAGATACGCAGTATTTT
.	TRBJ2-2	.	TRBV5-1	CASSLSAGELFF	TGCGCCAGCAGCTTATCGGCCGGGGAGCTGTTTTTT
.	TRBJ1-3	few	TRBV19	CASRDLHSGNTIYF	TGTGCCAGTCGGGACTTACACTCTGGAAACACCATATATTTT
.	TRBJ1-4	.	TRBV19	CASNAGRREEKLFF	TGTGCCAGTAACGCGGGGAGGAGGGAGGAAAAACTGTTTTTT
.	TRBJ1-1	once	TRBV2	CASSVRQALNTEAFF	TGTGCCAGCAGTGTACGACAGGCCTTGAACACTGAAGCTTTCTTT
.	TRBJ2-2	.	TRBV7-8	CASSLKGTHGGELFF	TGTGCCAGCAGCTTAAAGGGGACTCACGGCGGGGAGCTGTTTTTT
.	TRBJ1-1	.	TRBV5-1	CASSSSLNTEAFF	TGCGCCAGCAGCTCGAGTCTGAACACTGAAGCTTTCTTT
.	TRBJ2-1	once	TRBV7-2	CASSSRRGLQFF	TGTGCCAGCAGCTCCCGCAGGGGCTTGCAGTTCTTC
.	TRBJ1-2	.	TRBV2	CASTLRDNYGYTF	TGTGCCAGCACCCTCAGGGATAACTATGGCTACACCTTC
.	TRBJ2-6	few	TRBV7-2	CASSFRTPTGANVLTF	TGTGCCAGCAGCTTCAGAACCCCCACTGGGGCCAACGTCCTGACTTTC
TRBD1	TRBJ1-1	few	TRBV19	CASSIPGQGAEAFF	TGTGCCAGTAGTATCCCGGGACAGGGGGCTGAAGCTTTCTTT
TRBD2	TRBJ2-3	.	TRBV4-2	CASSSREGLAATDTQYF	TGTGCCAGCAGCTCAAGAGAGGGACTAGCGGCCACAGATACGCAGTATTTT
.	TRBJ1-2	few	TRBV5-1	CASSLLPAAYGYTF	TGCGCCAGCAGCTTGTTACCAGCAGCTTATGGCTACACCTTC
TRBD2	TRBJ2-7	.	TRBV29-1	CSVEIAGGTGEQYF	TGCAGCGTTGAAATAGCGGGAGGTACGGGCGAGCAGTACTTC
.	TRBJ2-3	.	TRBV6-5	CASSYQRGSTDTQYF	TGTGCCAGCAGTTACCAACGCGGGAGCACAGATACGCAGTATTTT
.	TRBJ1-6	medium-sized	TRBV6-5	CASRTRDSPLHF	TGTGCCAGCAGGACCAGGGATTCACCCCTCCACTTT
.	TRBJ1-2	.	TRBV5-8	CASSLRVGNYGYTF	TGTGCCAGCAGCTTAAGGGTGGGGAACTATGGCTACACCTTC
TRBD1	TRBJ1-5	.	TRBV28	CAGRCLTGELNQPQHF	TGTGCCGGCCGTTGCTTGACAGGGGAACTCAATCAGCCCCAGCATTTT
TRBD1	TRBJ1-3	.	TRBV7-2	CASSLARQGAGNTIYF	TGTGCCAGCAGCTTAGCGCGCCAGGGGGCTGGAAACACCATATATTTT
TRBD1	TRBJ1-2	.	TRBV6-1	CASSELGTGTGYGYTF	TGTGCCAGCAGTGAACTAGGGACAGGGACAGGCTATGGCTACACCTTC
TRBD1	TRBJ1-5	.	TRBV19	CASSRTGGQPNQPQHF	TGTGCCAGTAGTCGAACAGGGGGACAACCTAATCAGCCCCAGCATTTT
.	TRBJ1-6	.	TRBV5-1	CASSLEGVSSPLHF	TGCGCCAGCAGCTTGGAGGGGGTCAGTTCACCCCTCCACTTT
.	TRBJ1-4	once	TRBV30	CAWGQINEKLFF	TGTGCCTGGGGACAGATTAATGAAAAACTGTTTTTT
.	TRBJ2-5	.	TRBV11-2	CASSRTPANKETQYF	TGTGCCAGCAGCCGAACTCCAGCGAATAAAGAGACCCAGTACTTC
.	TRBJ1-1	.	TRBV12-5	CASGLNPGTEAFF	TGTGCTAGTGGTTTGAATCCGGGGACTGAAGCTTTCTTT
.	TRBJ2-7	.	TRBV7-2	CASSLGGREAGQYF	TGTGCCAGCAGCTTAGGTGGGCGAGAGGCGGGGCAGTACTTC
.	TRBJ1-2	.	TRBV7-9	CASSFQGRGGYTF	TGTGCCAGCAGCTTTCAGGGTAGGGGCGGCTACACCTTC
.	TRBJ2-2	few	TRBV10-3	CAISASGGHGGELFF	TGTGCCATCAGTGCGTCCGGGGGGCATGGCGGGGAGCTGTTTTTT
TRBD1	TRBJ1-2	.	TRBV5-1	CASSIGQGAFLSGYTF	TGCGCCAGCAGCATCGGACAGGGGGCGTTTCTATCAGGCTACACCTTC
.	TRBJ2-5	.	TRBV7-6	CASSLARLPSETQYF	TGTGCCAGCAGCTTAGCGAGGTTACCCAGTGAGACCCAGTACTTC
.	TRBJ2-6	.	TRBV7-8	CASSEAGSHSGANVLTF	TGTGCCAGCAGCGAAGCAGGCAGTCACTCTGGGGCCAACGTCCTGACTTTC
TRBD1	TRBJ1-1	.	TRBV18	CASSPGTGDTEAFF	TGTGCCAGCTCACCCGGGACAGGGGACACTGAAGCTTTCTTT
.	TRBJ2-2	.	TRBV4-3	CASSQGATVTGELFF	TGCGCCAGCAGCCAAGGCGCGACCGTAACCGGGGAGCTGTTTTTT